This record concerns one T cell receptor (beta chain) sequence. The sample belongs to a study of blood T cell repertoires in COVID-19. The repertoire was sequenced with immunoSEQ multiplex PCR; TCRdb's copy has only in-frame clones and lacks some. Among around 270,000 clones, approximately 85% were seen once, and the ten largest hold more than 4%. The sequenced sample was PBMCs or T cells enriched from blood (not recorded which). The TCR comes from a woman aged 25-40 years who had recovered from COVID-19.

CDR3 residues: CASSLETGPYPYTF. The CDR3 DNA is TGCGCCAGCAGCTTGGAAACAGGGCCCTATCCCTACACCTTC. The chain combines TRBV5-1 with TRBJ1-2, with D possibly being TRBD1 (6 bases). This CDR3 has 14 amino acids. V shed 0 bases and J shed 10 bases, with 16 bases lying between them. Germline CDR1 reads SGHRS; CDR2 reads YFSETQ.